This T cell receptor (beta chain) originates from a study of blood T cell repertoires in COVID-19 (TCRdb year 2020). A note on the overall study: The collaborator samples originated in the United States, Italy and Spain and spanned the acute and convalescent phases of COVID-19. The sample metadata nearly always contained a de-identified subject ID, COVID-19 status, age in years and sex. Deeply sampled blood TCRbeta repertoires from subjects exposed to, actively infected with, or recovered from COVID-19 were included in the dataset. The repertoires were released in a freely available public database intended as a resource for research on the immune response to SARS-CoV-2. Samples came from the ongoing ImmuneRACE study (first 160 participants) plus 1,254 subjects from 6 global collaborators. Where available, HLA class I and class II types were obtained from metadata supplied by the sample provider rather than from assay-based typing. The prospective study material was composed of cDNA or gDNA derived from T cells, B-cell-depleted T cells, or PBMCs.

The CDR3 measures 16 amino acids from cysteine to phenylalanine. The sequence is cut down to CDR3 DNA, 48 bases in frame from base 1. There are a few counts of this clone. Its antigen is unknown. No base-level quality is on record; no much larger clone is a single base apart. What the study reported, not specific to this receptor: How much clinical and demographic metadata was included differed by source and by participant, and the metadata was provided uncurated.

Collaborating institutions collected whole blood in K2EDTA tubes following their own protocols. Collaborator samples were shipped for TCRbeta analysis as frozen whole blood, isolated PBMCs, or DNA extracted from either sample type. TCRbeta CDR3 regions were amplified from genomic DNA using the immunoSEQ Assay, a bias-controlled multiplex PCR. Under the source paper's analysis protocol: Nucleated cell counts per sample were estimated from amplification of reference gene primers within the assay. Sequence reads were collapsed and filtered to measure the absolute abundance of every unique TCRbeta CDR3 rearrangement. Productive Simpson clonality was computed per sample as the square root of Simpson's diversity index over productive rearrangements. TCRdb took over this immuneACCESS table, retaining in-frame rearrangements with V and J assigned. Such tables are incomplete; in checked studies, under half of the missing clones stem from an unresolved V gene, and the remainder is unexplained. V and J calls and clone size are as listed in that table; D and trimming were resolved from the DNA. Across this sample there are about 64,000 clones, with about nine tenths seen only once. The ten most abundant clones make up approximately 1.6% of the sample.

The clonotype originates from a human donor in a cohort sampled during active COVID-19. Specimen: peripheral blood. The chain links TRBV21-1 with TRBJ1-5. TRBV21-1 is a pseudogene locus. The CDR3 region: CASSKENRKAPGAQHF. Here is the DNA: TGTGCCAGCAGCAAAGAAAATCGGAAGGCCCCCGGGGCCCAGCATTTT.